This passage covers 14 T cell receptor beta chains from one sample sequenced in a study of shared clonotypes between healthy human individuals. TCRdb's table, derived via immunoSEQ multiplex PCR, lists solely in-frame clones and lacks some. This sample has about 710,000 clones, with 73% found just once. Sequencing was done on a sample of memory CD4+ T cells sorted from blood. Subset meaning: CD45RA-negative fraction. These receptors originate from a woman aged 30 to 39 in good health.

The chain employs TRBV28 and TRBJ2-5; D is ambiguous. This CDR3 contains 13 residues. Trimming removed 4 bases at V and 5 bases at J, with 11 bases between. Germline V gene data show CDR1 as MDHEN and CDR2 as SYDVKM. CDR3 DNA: TGTGCCAGCAGTTCCCATTTAGGGGAGACCCAGTACTTC. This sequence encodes CASSSHLGETQYF.

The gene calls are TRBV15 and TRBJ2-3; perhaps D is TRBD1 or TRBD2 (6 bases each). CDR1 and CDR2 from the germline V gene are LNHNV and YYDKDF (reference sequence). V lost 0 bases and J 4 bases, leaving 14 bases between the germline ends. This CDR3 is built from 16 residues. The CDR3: CATSRDRLGGSDTQYF. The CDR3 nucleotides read TGTGCCACCAGCAGAGATAGACTAGGGGGGTCAGATACGCAGTATTTT.

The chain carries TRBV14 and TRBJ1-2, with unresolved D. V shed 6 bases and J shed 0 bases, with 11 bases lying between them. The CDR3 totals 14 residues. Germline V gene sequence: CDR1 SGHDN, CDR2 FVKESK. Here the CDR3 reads CASSPTATNYGYTF. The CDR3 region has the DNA TGTGCCAGCAGTCCAACAGCAACTAACTATGGCTACACCTTC. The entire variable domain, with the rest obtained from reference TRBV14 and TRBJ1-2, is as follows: EAGVTQFPSHSVIEKGQTVTLRCDPISGHDNLYWYRRVMGKEIKFLLHFVKESKQDESGMPNNRFLAERTGGTYSTLKVQPAELEDSGVYFCASSPTATNYGYTFGSGTRLTVV.

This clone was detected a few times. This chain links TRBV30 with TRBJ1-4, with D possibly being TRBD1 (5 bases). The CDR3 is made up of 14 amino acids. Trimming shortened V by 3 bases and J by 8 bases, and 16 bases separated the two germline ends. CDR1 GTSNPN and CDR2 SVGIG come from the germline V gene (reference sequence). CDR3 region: CAWSSGTVGEKLFF. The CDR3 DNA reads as TGTGCCTGGAGCTCAGGGACGGTAGGAGAAAAACTGTTTTTT.

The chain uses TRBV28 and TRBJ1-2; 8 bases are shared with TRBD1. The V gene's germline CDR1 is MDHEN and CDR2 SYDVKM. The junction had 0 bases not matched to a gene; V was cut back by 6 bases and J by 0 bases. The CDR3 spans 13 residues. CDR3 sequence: CASRTGANYGYTF. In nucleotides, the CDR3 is TGTGCCAGCAGGACAGGGGCTAACTATGGCTACACCTTC.

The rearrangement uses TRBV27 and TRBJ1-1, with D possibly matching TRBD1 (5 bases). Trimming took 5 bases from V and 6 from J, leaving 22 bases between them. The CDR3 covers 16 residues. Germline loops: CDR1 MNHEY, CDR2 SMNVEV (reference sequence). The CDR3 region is CASSQLQGGEGAEAFF. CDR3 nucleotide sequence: TGTGCCAGCAGTCAACTCCAAGGAGGGGAAGGTGCTGAAGCTTTCTTT.

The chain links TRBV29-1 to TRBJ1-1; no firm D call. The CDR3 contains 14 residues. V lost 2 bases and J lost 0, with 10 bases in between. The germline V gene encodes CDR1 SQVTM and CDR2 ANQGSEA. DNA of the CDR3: TGCAGCGTTGAAAGTCGACGGGTGAACACTGAAGCTTTCTTT. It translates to CSVESRRVNTEAFF.

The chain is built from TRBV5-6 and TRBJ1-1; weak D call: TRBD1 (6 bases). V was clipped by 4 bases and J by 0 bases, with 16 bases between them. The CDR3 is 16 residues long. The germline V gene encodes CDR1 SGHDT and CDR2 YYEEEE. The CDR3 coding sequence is TGTGCCAGCAGCCGGACACCGGGACATATGAACACTGAAGCTTTCTTT. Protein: CASSRTPGHMNTEAFF.

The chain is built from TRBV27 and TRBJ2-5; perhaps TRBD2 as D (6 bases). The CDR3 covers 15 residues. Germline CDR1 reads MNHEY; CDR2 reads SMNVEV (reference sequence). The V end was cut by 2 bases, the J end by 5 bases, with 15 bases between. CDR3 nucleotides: TGTGCCAGCAGTTTACTCGGGGGTTTTATCGAGACCCAGTACTTC. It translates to CASSLLGGFIETQYF.

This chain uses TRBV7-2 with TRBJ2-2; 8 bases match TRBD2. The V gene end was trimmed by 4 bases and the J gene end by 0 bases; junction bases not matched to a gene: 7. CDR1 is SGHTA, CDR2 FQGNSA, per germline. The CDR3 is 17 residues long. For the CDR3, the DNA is TGTGCCAGCAGCTCTGACTTACTAGCGGCGAACACCGGGGAGCTGTTTTTT. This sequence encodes CASSSDLLAANTGELFF. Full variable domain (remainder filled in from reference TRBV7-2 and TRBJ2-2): GAGVSQSPSNKVTEKGKDVELRCDPISGHTALYWYRQSLGQGLEFLIYFQGNSAPDKSGLPSDRFSAERTGGSVSTLTIQRTQQEDSAVYLCASSSDLLAANTGELFFGEGSRLTVL.

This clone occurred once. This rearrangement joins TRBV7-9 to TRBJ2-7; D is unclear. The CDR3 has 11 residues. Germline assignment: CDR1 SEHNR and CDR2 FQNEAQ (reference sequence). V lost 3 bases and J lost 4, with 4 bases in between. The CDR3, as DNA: TGTGCCAGCAGCTTTTCTTACGAGCAGTACTTC. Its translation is CASSFSYEQYF.

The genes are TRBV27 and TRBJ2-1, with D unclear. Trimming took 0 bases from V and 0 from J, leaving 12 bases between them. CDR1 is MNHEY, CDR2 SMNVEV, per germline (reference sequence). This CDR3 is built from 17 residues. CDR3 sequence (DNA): TGTGCCAGCAGTTTATCTGCCCAGTCCAGCTCCTACAATGAGCAGTTCTTC. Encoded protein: CASSLSAQSSSYNEQFF.

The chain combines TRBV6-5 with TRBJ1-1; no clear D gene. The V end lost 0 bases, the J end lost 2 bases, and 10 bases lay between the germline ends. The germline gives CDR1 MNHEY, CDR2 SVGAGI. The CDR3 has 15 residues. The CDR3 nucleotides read TGTGCCAGCAGTTACTCGATAACAGAAAACACTGAAGCTTTCTTT. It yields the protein CASSYSITENTEAFF.

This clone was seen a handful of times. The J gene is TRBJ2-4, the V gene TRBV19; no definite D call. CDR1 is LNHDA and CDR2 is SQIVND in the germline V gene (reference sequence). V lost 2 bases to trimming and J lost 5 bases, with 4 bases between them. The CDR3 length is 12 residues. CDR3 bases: TGTGCCAGTAGTATATACCAAAACATTCAGTACTTC. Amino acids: CASSIYQNIQYF.